This T cell receptor (beta chain) was profiled in a study of CD8 T cells in ankylosing spondylitis. Notes on the study in general: A TCR beta motif of 7 or 8 highly homologous variants appeared characteristic of ankylosing spondylitis blood.

Germline V gene sequence: CDR1 MNHNS, CDR2 SASEGT. The CDR3 covers 14 residues. Trimming removed 6 bases from V and 3 bases from J, with 12 bases in between. Using quantitative 5'-RACE with molecular barcodes, the authors made TCR beta libraries. TCRdb used MiXCR to reprocess the 5' RACE reads, holding one entry per CDR3 protein. The table lists fewer than 500,000 distinct CDR3 sequences, about 22% of them singletons. This clonotype was counted many times. Its cognate antigen is unknown. The rearrangement links TRBV6-1 to TRBJ1-3, with D possibly matching TRBD1 (6 bases). The sequence derives from a male donor with ankylosing spondylitis. The sequencing input was blood, either unsorted or a sorted T cell fraction (not recorded which). The CDR3 region is CASSAGAGGNTIYF. As DNA, the CDR3 is TGTGCCAGCAGCGCGGGGGCTGGTGGAAACACCATATATTTT.